The 17 T cell receptor beta chains presented below share a single source sample, sequenced in a study of cytomegalovirus exposure and HLA in healthy donors. TCRdb keeps only in-frame clones here, not all; method: immunoSEQ multiplex PCR. The repertoire holds 90,000 to 120,000 clones, with under 97% as singletons. Specimen: PBMCs. The receptors were sampled from a woman younger than 35 in good health and CMV-seronegative.

The V and J genes are TRBV18 and TRBJ1-5; possible D gene TRBD1, 6 bases. V lost 3 bases to trimming and J lost 1 base, with 13 bases between them. The CDR3 consists of 16 residues. CDR1 and CDR2 from the germline V gene are KGHSH and LQKENI. The CDR3 is CASSPAGTNSNQPQHF. CDR3 nucleotides: TGTGCCAGCTCACCTGCCGGGACAAACAGCAATCAGCCCCAGCATTTT.

The chain combines TRBV19 with TRBJ2-3; TRBD2 matches 7 bases. The CDR3 is made up of 14 amino acids. The V gene's germline CDR1 is LNHDA and CDR2 SQIVND (reference sequence). V shed 4 bases, J shed 5 bases, and the junction held 6 bases outside the gene matches. The CDR3 region is CASSTGLEVDTQYF. In nucleotides, the CDR3 is TGTGCCAGTAGTACCGGACTAGAAGTAGATACGCAGTATTTT.

This chain uses TRBV5-1 with TRBJ1-1; D may be TRBD1 (6 bases). The CDR3 length is 16 residues. Germline V CDR1 and CDR2: SGHRS, YFSETQ. V was clipped by 1 base and J by 0 bases, with 13 bases between them. The CDR3 DNA sequence: TGCGCCAGCAGCTTGACCCGGGACACCTTGAACACTGAAGCTTTCTTT. This codes for CASSLTRDTLNTEAFF.

V is TRBV28 and J is TRBJ1-1; a possible D gene is TRBD1 (6 bases). V gave up 7 bases and J gave up 5 bases, with 20 bases separating them. The germline CDR1 and CDR2 sequences are MDHEN and SYDVKM. The CDR3 runs 15 residues. The CDR3 DNA is TGTGCCAGCACTGACGGGGGGGCGGATAGGACTGAAGCTTTCTTT. Protein: CASTDGGADRTEAFF.

This clone appeared once. J is TRBJ2-2 and V is TRBV11-3, with D hard to call. CDR1 and CDR2 from the germline V gene are SGHNT and YENEEA. The CDR3 is 13 amino acids. V was pared by 5 bases and J by 1 base, with 5 bases between. The CDR3 loop reads CASSARNTGELFF. The CDR3, as DNA: TGTGCCAGCAGCGCGAGGAACACCGGGGAGCTGTTTTTT.

The chain carries TRBV23-1 and TRBJ1-2; TRBD1 agrees at 9 bases. TRBV23-1 is assigned to the ORF class and has an uncertain function. With V trimmed by 6 bases and J by 2 bases, 10 bases remained unmatched. This CDR3 region has 16 residues. The CDR3: CASRPTTGTGNYGYTF. The CDR3 coding sequence is TGCGCCAGCAGACCAACTACCGGGACAGGGAACTATGGCTACACCTTC.

The chain links TRBV7-2 to TRBJ2-7; a weak D match, TRBD1 (5 bases). The germline V gene encodes CDR1 SGHTA and CDR2 FQGNSA. This CDR3 spans 14 amino acids. V was pared by 0 bases and J by 3 bases, with 9 bases between. The CDR3 region is CASSLATDLYEQYF. Here the CDR3 DNA reads TGTGCCAGCAGCTTAGCGACAGACCTCTACGAGCAGTACTTC. Combining the CDR3 with reference TRBV7-2 and TRBJ2-7 gives the whole variable domain GAGVSQSPSNKVTEKGKDVELRCDPISGHTALYWYRQSLGQGLEFLIYFQGNSAPDKSGLPSDRFSAERTGGSVSTLTIQRTQQEDSAVYLCASSLATDLYEQYFGPGTRLTVT.

The chain is built from TRBV29-1 and TRBJ2-7; D is possibly TRBD1 (5 bases). Trimming removed 4 bases at V and 0 bases at J, with 10 bases between. The CDR3 loop spans 13 amino acids. CDR1 is SQVTM and CDR2 is ANQGSEA in the germline V gene. The CDR3 DNA reads as TGCAGCGTTGTATTACAGGCCTCCTACGAGCAGTACTTC. Protein: CSVVLQASYEQYF.

The chain joins TRBV6-5 to TRBJ2-1, with 8 nucleotides matching TRBD1. The CDR3 runs 14 residues. Germline CDR1 and CDR2: MNHEY and SVGAGI. J was trimmed by 4 bases and V by 6 bases; bases with no gene match: 5. CDR3: CASSRQGAYNEQFF. The CDR3 DNA follows: TGTGCCAGCAGCCGTCAGGGGGCGTACAATGAGCAGTTCTTC.

The chain combines TRBV6-5 with TRBJ1-2, with 10 positions matching TRBD1. The germline CDR1 and CDR2 sequences are MNHEY and SVGAGI. V shed 0 bases and J 8 bases; nucleotides not matched to a gene: 6. This CDR3 is built from 15 residues. In DNA form, the CDR3 reads TGTGCCAGCAGTTACTCGCGAGACAGGGGGCGAGGCTACACCTTC. Its translation: CASSYSRDRGRGYTF.

V is TRBV4-3 and J is TRBJ1-1, with D possibly being TRBD1 (5 bases). This CDR3 contains 16 residues. The germline V gene has CDR1 LGHNA and CDR2 YSLEER. V lost 4 bases and J 1 base, leaving 16 bases between the germline ends. CDR3 sequence reads: CASSPDGGLGNTEAFF. For the CDR3, the DNA is TGCGCCAGCAGCCCCGACGGGGGGTTGGGGAACACTGAAGCTTTCTTT.

V usage is TRBV28 and J usage is TRBJ1-6, with 11 bases lining up with TRBD1. The CDR3 has 14 residues. CDR1 and CDR2 (germline): MDHEN, SYDVKM. V gave up 7 bases and J gave up 9 bases; unmatched junction bases: 5. CDR3 coding DNA: TGTGCCAGCAAATCAGGGACAGGGGGTTCACCCCTCCACTTT. It translates to CASKSGTGGSPLHF.

The chain uses TRBV7-9 and TRBJ2-5; D call uncertain. V lost 0 bases, J lost 3 bases, and 11 bases lay in between. The CDR3 runs 15 residues. Germline V gene lookup returns CDR1 SEHNR and CDR2 FQNEAQ (reference sequence). CDR3 DNA: TGTGCCAGCAGCTTAGCGGCAGGCCCCGAAGAGACCCAGTACTTC. It encodes CASSLAAGPEETQYF.

The V call is TRBV5-4, the J call TRBJ1-1; tentatively, D is TRBD1 (5 bases). V was trimmed by 5 bases and J by 4 bases, leaving 15 bases between them. The CDR3 extends over 14 amino acids. Germline V gene data show CDR1 as SGHNT and CDR2 as YYREEE (reference sequence). The chain's CDR3 is CASRPAGLGTEAFF. The CDR3 DNA is TGTGCCAGCAGGCCCGCAGGGTTGGGCACTGAAGCTTTCTTT.

Turning to this clone: Other DNA sequences in the sample encode the same CDR3. This chain joins TRBV5-1 and TRBJ1-1; D gene uncertain. The CDR3 loop spans 14 amino acids. Trimming stripped 0 bases from V and 1 base from J, with 7 bases between. The germline CDR1 and CDR2 sequences are SGHRS and YFSETQ. The CDR3 nucleotides read TGCGCCAGCAGCTTGGTTGCCGGGAACACTGAAGCTTTCTTT. Residues: CASSLVAGNTEAFF.

CDR3 nucleotides: TGTGCCAGTAGTCCCGGACTATTCACAGATACGCAGTATTTT. It translates to CASSPGLFTDTQYF. The chain employs TRBV19 and TRBJ2-3, with a tentative D call TRBD2 (6 bases). This CDR3 has 14 amino acids. Germline-derived CDR1 and CDR2 are LNHDA and SQIVND (reference sequence). V gave up 5 bases and J gave up 2 bases, with 11 bases separating them.

V gene TRBV4-1 combines with J gene TRBJ1-1, with TRBD1 as a possible D gene (6 bases). This CDR3 region has 13 residues. V was pared by 2 bases and J by 5 bases, with 9 bases between. Germline loops: CDR1 MGHRA, CDR2 YSYEKL. The CDR3 spells CASSQPRGTEAFF. CDR3 DNA: TGCGCCAGCAGCCAACCCAGGGGTACTGAAGCTTTCTTT.